The 13 T cell receptor beta chains presented below share a single source sample, sequenced in a study of blood T cell repertoires in COVID-19. Generated by immunoSEQ multiplex PCR, the TCRdb table keeps only in-frame clones and is missing some. The sample includes over 250,000 clones, roughly 90% of them seen just once. Sequenced sample: peripheral blood. These receptors were taken from an older woman with acute or convalescent COVID-19.

This sequence joins TRBV7-9 and TRBJ2-7, with 10 bases fitting TRBD2. CDR1 SEHNR and CDR2 FQNEAQ come from the germline V gene (reference sequence). Germline trimming cut 1 base from V and 6 bases from J; bases unmatched to any gene: 6. The CDR3 loop spans 15 amino acids. CDR3 nucleotides: TGTGCCAGCAGCTTAGGTCTAGCGGGAGTAAGCGAGCAGTACTTC. Translation: CASSLGLAGVSEQYF.

This sequence joins TRBV19 and TRBJ1-4; D is unresolved. V was clipped by 6 bases and J by 10 bases, with 18 bases between them. The CDR3 is 14 amino acids. Germline assignment: CDR1 LNHDA and CDR2 SQIVND (reference sequence). The CDR3 nucleotides read TGTGCCAGTAGGGAAGGACGGGCGGGAGGAAAACTGTTTTTT. Translated, it gives CASREGRAGGKLFF.

CDR3 residues: CASRRDRGVRGELFF. CDR3 DNA sequence: TGTGCCAGCAGGCGCGACAGGGGAGTAAGGGGGGAGCTGTTTTTT. The rearrangement links TRBV28 to TRBJ2-2; 8 bases align to TRBD1. The germline V gene has CDR1 MDHEN and CDR2 SYDVKM. This CDR3 region has 15 residues. V gave up 6 bases and J gave up 8 bases; unmatched junction bases: 11.

The CDR3 bases are TGTGCCAGCAGCTTGGTCGGTCGGGAGTCCGGCGAGCAGTACTTC. This encodes CASSLVGRESGEQYF. The chain joins TRBV5-4 to TRBJ2-7; a weak D match, TRBD2 (6 bases). Looked up from germline, CDR1 is SGHNT and CDR2 is YYREEE (reference sequence). This CDR3 comprises 15 residues. The germline V and J ends were trimmed by 0 bases and 6 bases, with 16 bases remaining between them. Filled out from reference TRBV5-4 and TRBJ2-7, the complete variable domain reads ETGVTQSPTHLIKTRGQQVTLRCSSQSGHNTVSWYQQALGQGPQFIFQYYREEENGRGNFPPRFSGLQFPNYSSELNVNALELDDSALYLCASSLVGRESGEQYFGPGTRLTVT.

This chain's CDR3 is CASSQAGGWYEQYF. The CDR3 DNA follows: TGTGCCAGCAGCCAAGCGGGGGGCTGGTACGAGCAGTACTTC. This chain connects TRBV3-1 (or the pseudogene TRBV3-2) to TRBJ2-7, with a tentative D call TRBD2 (7 bases). The CDR3 extends over 14 amino acids. Trimming stripped 1 base from V and 4 bases from J, with 11 bases between. Germline CDR1 and CDR2: LGHDT and YNNKEL (reference sequence).

The V and J genes are TRBV4-1 and TRBJ2-1, with 10 nucleotides matching TRBD2. Trimming took 1 base from V and 15 from J; bases not matched to a gene: 6. CDR3 length: 13 amino acids. Germline CDR1 and CDR2: MGHRA and YSYEKL. This CDR3 reads CASSQAPGLAPFF. Here the CDR3 DNA reads TGCGCCAGCAGCCAAGCTCCGGGACTAGCGCCGTTCTTC.

The chain employs TRBV18 and TRBJ2-2; 10 nucleotides line up with TRBD2. The CDR3 has 16 residues. J lost 4 bases, V lost 4 bases, and 6 bases had no gene match. Per the germline V gene, CDR1 is KGHSH and CDR2 is LQKENI. For the CDR3, the DNA is TGTGCCAGCTCACGGAGCGGGAGGGCCGCCACCGGGGAGCTGTTTTTT. It translates to CASSRSGRAATGELFF.

The rearrangement joins TRBV4-2 to TRBJ2-1; 8 bases align to TRBD2. The CDR3 is 14 amino acids. V dropped 5 bases and J dropped 8; count of bases not matched to a gene: 8. Germline V CDR1 and CDR2: LGHNA, YNFKEQ. The CDR3 coding sequence is TGTGCCAGCAGCGAGAGTAGCGGGGTCGATGAGCAGTTCTTC. This codes for CASSESSGVDEQFF.

The J gene is TRBJ2-3, the V gene TRBV6-5; 8 positions agree with TRBD2. This CDR3 has 14 residues. The J segment lost 5 bases and the V segment lost 9 bases, leaving 10 bases of the junction unmatched. Looked up from germline, CDR1 is MNHEY and CDR2 is SVGAGI. The CDR3 protein is CASISGAQGDTQYF. Written as DNA, the CDR3 is TGTGCCAGTATTAGCGGGGCCCAGGGAGATACGCAGTATTTT.

The chain couples TRBV6-2 or TRBV6-3 to TRBJ1-2, with D perhaps matching TRBD1 (5 bases). Germline loops: CDR1 MNHEY, CDR2 SVGEGT. The CDR3 spans 13 residues. The V end lost 6 bases, the J end lost 0 bases, and 8 bases lay between the germline ends. The CDR3 DNA is TGTGCCAGCAGCTCGACAGCTAACTATGGCTACACCTTC. As protein: CASSSTANYGYTF.

This clone was counted only a few times. The CDR3 protein is CASSLRLAGAGEQFF. Written as DNA, the CDR3 is TGCGCCAGCAGCTTGAGGCTAGCGGGGGCAGGTGAGCAGTTCTTC. V and J are TRBV5-1 and TRBJ2-1; 10 positions agree with TRBD2. This CDR3 comprises 15 residues. Trimming removed 1 base from V and 9 bases from J; junction bases left unmatched: 7. The germline V gene has CDR1 SGHRS and CDR2 YFSETQ.

The chain combines TRBV28 with TRBJ1-1, with D maybe TRBD1 (6 bases). The CDR3 totals 10 residues. Germline V CDR1 and CDR2: MDHEN, SYDVKM. V lost 8 bases and J 10 bases, leaving 11 bases between the germline ends. CDR3 bases: TGTGCCAGCGCCCAGGGGCTAGCTTTCTTT. As protein: CASAQGLAFF.

This sequence joins TRBV7-3 and TRBJ2-1, with TRBD2 matching 15 bases. Unmatched junction bases numbered 4, after V lost 5 bases and J lost 5 bases. In germline, CDR1 is SGHTA, CDR2 FQGTGA. This CDR3 is built from 16 residues. For the CDR3, the DNA is TGTGCCAGCAGCCGAAGGACTAGCGGGGGGGACAATGAGCAGTTCTTC. Its protein product is CASSRRTSGGDNEQFF.